This TCR beta chain was observed in a study of blood T cell repertoires in COVID-19. The overall study: Samples of COVID-19 (acute and convalescent) were obtained from the United States, Italy and Spain. Sample material is recorded as cDNA or gDNA derived from T cells, B-cell-depleted T cells, or PBMCs.

The V and J ends lost 2 bases and 0 bases, in that order; junction bases with no gene match: 5. The CDR3 loop spans 16 amino acids. Germline CDR1 is SGHTS and CDR2 is YDEGEE. Original methodology: Scientists estimated how many nucleated cells there were by amplifying reference gene primers. Sequencing used immunoSEQ multiplex PCR; TCRdb keeps in-frame clones, though not all of them. V, J and clone size reflect that table, while D and trimming were determined from the DNA. The repertoire includes over 450,000 clones, around nine tenths of them detected once, and around 8% sits in the top ten. Followed longitudinally, the Seattle patients had been enrolled during active infection.

The sample comprised peripheral blood. The clonotype was recovered from a woman aged 45-65 years with COVID-19, enrolled during active disease. V and J are TRBV5-8 and TRBJ2-3; 8 bases fit TRBD1. The CDR3 sequence: CASSFGQGLSTDTQYF. Here the CDR3 DNA reads TGTGCCAGCAGCTTCGGACAGGGCCTAAGCACAGATACGCAGTATTTT.